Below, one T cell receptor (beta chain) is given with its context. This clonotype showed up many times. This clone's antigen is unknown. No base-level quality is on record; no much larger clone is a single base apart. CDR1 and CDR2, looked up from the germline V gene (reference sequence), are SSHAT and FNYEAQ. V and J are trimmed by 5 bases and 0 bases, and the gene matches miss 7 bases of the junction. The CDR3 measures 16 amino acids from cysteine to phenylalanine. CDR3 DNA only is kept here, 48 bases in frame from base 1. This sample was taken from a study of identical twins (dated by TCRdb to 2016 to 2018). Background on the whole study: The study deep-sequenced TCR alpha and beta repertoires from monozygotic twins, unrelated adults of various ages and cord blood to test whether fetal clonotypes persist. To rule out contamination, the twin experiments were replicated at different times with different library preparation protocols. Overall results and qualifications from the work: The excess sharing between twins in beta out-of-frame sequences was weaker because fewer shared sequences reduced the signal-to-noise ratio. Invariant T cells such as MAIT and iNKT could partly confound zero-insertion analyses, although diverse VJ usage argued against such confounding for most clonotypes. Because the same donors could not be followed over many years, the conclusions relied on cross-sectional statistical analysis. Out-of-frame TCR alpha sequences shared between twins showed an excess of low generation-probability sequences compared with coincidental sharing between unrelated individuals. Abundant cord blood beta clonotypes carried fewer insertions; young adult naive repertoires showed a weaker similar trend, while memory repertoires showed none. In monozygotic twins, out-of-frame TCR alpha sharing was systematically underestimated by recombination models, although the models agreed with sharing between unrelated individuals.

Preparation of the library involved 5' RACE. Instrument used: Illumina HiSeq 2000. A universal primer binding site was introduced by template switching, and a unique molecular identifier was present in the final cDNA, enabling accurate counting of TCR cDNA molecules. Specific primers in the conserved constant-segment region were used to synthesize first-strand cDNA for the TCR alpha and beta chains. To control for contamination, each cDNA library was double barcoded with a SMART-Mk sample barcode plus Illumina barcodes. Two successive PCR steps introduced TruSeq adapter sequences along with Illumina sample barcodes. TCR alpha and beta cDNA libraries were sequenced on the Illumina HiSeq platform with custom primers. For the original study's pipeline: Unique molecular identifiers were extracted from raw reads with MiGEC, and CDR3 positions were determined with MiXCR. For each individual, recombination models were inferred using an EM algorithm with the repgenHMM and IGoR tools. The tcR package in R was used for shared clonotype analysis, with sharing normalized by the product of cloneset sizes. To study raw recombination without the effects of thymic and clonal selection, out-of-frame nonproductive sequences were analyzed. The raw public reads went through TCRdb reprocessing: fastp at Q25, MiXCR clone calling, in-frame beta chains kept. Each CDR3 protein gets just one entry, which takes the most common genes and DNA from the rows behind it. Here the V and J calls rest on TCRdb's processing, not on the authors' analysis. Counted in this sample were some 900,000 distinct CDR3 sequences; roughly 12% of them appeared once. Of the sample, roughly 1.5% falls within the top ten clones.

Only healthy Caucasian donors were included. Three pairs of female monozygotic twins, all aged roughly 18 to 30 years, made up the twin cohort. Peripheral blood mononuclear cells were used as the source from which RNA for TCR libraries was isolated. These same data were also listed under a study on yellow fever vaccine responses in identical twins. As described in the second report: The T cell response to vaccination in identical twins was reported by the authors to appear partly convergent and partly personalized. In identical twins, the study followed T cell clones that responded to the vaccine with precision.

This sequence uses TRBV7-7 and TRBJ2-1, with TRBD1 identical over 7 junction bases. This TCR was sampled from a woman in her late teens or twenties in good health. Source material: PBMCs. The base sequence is TGTGCCAGCAGCCCCGGGACAGCGAGCTCCTACAATGAGCAGTTCTTC. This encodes CASSPGTASSYNEQFF.